This passage covers 10 T cell receptor beta chains from one sample sequenced in a study of T cell repertoires in cytomegalovirus infection (dated by TCRdb to between 2018 and 2021). Sequenced on an Illumina HiSeq 1500. TCRdb cleaned the public reads at Q25 with fastp, built clones with MiXCR and kept in-frame beta chains. For every CDR3 protein sequence, its rows merge into one entry that carries the most common genes and DNA. The sample contains about 530,000 distinct CDR3 sequences, about 25% of them found a single time. The top ten constitute less than 15% of the sample. Sequenced input: PBMCs. Source of these receptors: a human donor in good health (CMV status not recorded). Some clones in this sample may be carry-over from other donors' samples.

The rearrangement uses TRBV20-1 and TRBJ2-5; 7 positions match TRBD2. V shed 2 bases and J 1 base; nucleotides not matched to a gene: 10. The length of the CDR3 is 16 residues. The germline gives CDR1 DFQATT, CDR2 SNEGSKA (reference sequence). CDR3: CSARSPGGSSQETQYF. DNA of the CDR3: TGCAGTGCTAGAAGTCCTGGCGGGAGCTCCCAAGAGACCCAGTACTTC.

The CDR3 protein is CASSPSRGREETQYF. CDR3 bases: TGTGCCAGCTCACCATCCAGGGGGCGTGAGGAGACCCAGTACTTC. V is TRBV18 and J is TRBJ2-5; 8 positions agree with TRBD1. The CDR3 extends over 15 amino acids. The V gene's germline CDR1 is KGHSH and CDR2 LQKENI. V shed 2 bases, J shed 5 bases, and the junction held 7 bases outside the gene matches.

This clonotype was seen only a few times. The chain is built from TRBV19 and TRBJ2-4; 7 nucleotides align to TRBD2. The CDR3 is 15 amino acids. Germline CDR1 is LNHDA and CDR2 is SQIVND (reference sequence). Unmatched junction bases numbered 6, after V lost 2 bases and J lost 5 bases. Here the CDR3 DNA reads TGTGCCAGTAGTATATGGGGAGGGTCGGAAAACATTCAGTACTTC. Amino acids: CASSIWGGSENIQYF.

The chain has TRBV15 and TRBJ2-7, with D uncertain. The CDR3 covers 15 residues. Germline V lookup: CDR1 LNHNV, CDR2 YYDKDF (reference sequence). Trimming took 0 bases from V and 1 from J, leaving 10 bases between them. In DNA, the CDR3 is TGTGCCACCAGCAGAGATCAGTCAGTATCCTACGAGCAGTACTTC. Translation gives CATSRDQSVSYEQYF.

This clonotype was seen a handful of times. This chain uses TRBV27 with TRBJ1-6; the match to TRBD1 covers 8 bases. V dropped 9 bases and J dropped 8; count of bases not matched to a gene: 12. This CDR3 has 15 amino acids. Germline V gives CDR1 MNHEY, CDR2 SMNVEV (reference sequence). CDR3 DNA: TGTGCCAGTCGGAGCGGCGGGACAGGAGATTCACCCCTCCACTTT. Protein: CASRSGGTGDSPLHF.

This clonotype has only a few counts. The V gene is TRBV20-1, the J gene TRBJ2-2, with 11 bases matching TRBD1. The CDR3 is 15 residues long. Germline CDR1 is DFQATT and CDR2 is SNEGSKA (reference sequence). Unmatched junction bases numbered 9, after V lost 6 bases and J lost 6 bases. CDR3 sequence (DNA): TGCAGTGCAATACCCGGGACAGGGGGTCCCGGGGAGCTGTTTTTT. It encodes CSAIPGTGGPGELFF.

On this clonotype itself: An end of the junction does not agree with germline; a read error may underlie this. The chain recombines TRBV12-3 or TRBV12-4 with TRBJ2-1; weak D call: TRBD2 (6 bases). The length of the CDR3 is 16 residues. The CDR3 nucleotides read TGTGCCAGCAGTTTCCCCGGCGGGAATGGCCACAATGAGCAGCTCTTC. This codes for CASSFPGGNGHNEQLF.

This clonotype was counted between two and nine times. The chain carries TRBV12-3 or TRBV12-4 and TRBJ1-5, with TRBD1 as a possible D gene (5 bases). CDR3 length: 17 residues. The V gene lost 1 base and the J gene lost 4 bases, with 17 bases spanning the gap. CDR3 residues: CASSLGRDGISNQPQHF. The CDR3 coding sequence is TGTGCCAGCAGTTTAGGTAGGGACGGGATTTCGAATCAGCCCCAGCATTTT.

Regarding this clonotype: No conserved phenylalanine or tryptophan ends this CDR3, so it is likely a read error. The rearrangement uses TRBV14 and TRBJ1-1; the D is unclear. This CDR3 has 15 residues. Looked up from germline, CDR1 is SGHDN and CDR2 is FVKESK. The ends were cut back, 0 bases at V and 1 base at J, with 9 bases in the middle. The CDR3 sequence: CASSQESQANTEAFL. For the CDR3, the DNA is TGTGCCAGCAGCCAAGAGTCTCAAGCGAACACTGAAGCTTTCCTT.

This clonotype appeared a few times. The chain has TRBV29-1 and TRBJ1-1; the D is unclear. The V gene lost 6 bases and the J gene lost 1 base, with 9 bases spanning the gap. The CDR3 contains 12 residues. CDR1 and CDR2 (germline): SQVTM, ANQGSEA. DNA of the CDR3: TGCAGCGTATCCGACGGGAACACTGAAGCTTTCTTT. Its translation is CSVSDGNTEAFF.